A selection of T cell receptor beta chains follows, all from one sample in a study of cytomegalovirus exposure and HLA in healthy donors. Libraries were prepared by immunoSEQ multiplex PCR; TCRdb keeps only in-frame clonotypes and omits some of them. This table holds under 150,000 clones, under 80% found once. Material for sequencing was PBMCs. These receptors were taken from a woman between 35 and 50 years old in good health and CMV-seropositive. Each CDR3 is given without its conserved first and last residue. Each record gives: V gene, D gene, CDR3 length, CDR3 protein. D genes are given only for firm matches.

V gene: TRBV5-8
D gene: -
CDR3 length: 11
CDR3 protein: ASSSWPNTEAF

V gene: TRBV28
D gene: -
CDR3 length: 12
CDR3 protein: ASIGGVGNQPQH

V gene: TRBV9
D gene: -
CDR3 length: 12
CDR3 protein: ASSVVSGGTEAF

V gene: TRBV5-1
D gene: -
CDR3 length: 14
CDR3 protein: ASSFSRDSSNYGYT

V gene: TRBV27
D gene: -
CDR3 length: 14
CDR3 protein: ASRLFAGSSYNEQF

V gene: TRBV5-1
D gene: TRBD1
CDR3 length: 12
CDR3 protein: ASSPPGTGYGYT

V gene: TRBV5-1
D gene: TRBD2
CDR3 length: 16
CDR3 protein: ASSLNPLAEGSTDTQY

V gene: TRBV11-2
D gene: -
CDR3 length: 15
CDR3 protein: ASSSIQGRWSGYEQY

V gene: TRBV6-5
D gene: -
CDR3 length: 9
CDR3 protein: ASSDFFEQY

V gene: TRBV15
D gene: -
CDR3 length: 13
CDR3 protein: ATSRAGRPNEKLF

V gene: TRBV18
D gene: -
CDR3 length: 12
CDR3 protein: ASSPIEAFYGYT

V gene: TRBV5-5
D gene: TRBD2
CDR3 length: 15
CDR3 protein: ASSLEAWRGVTDTQY

V gene: TRBV21-1
D gene: -
CDR3 length: 13
CDR3 protein: ASTSPTLSTDTQY

V gene: TRBV18
D gene: -
CDR3 length: 13
CDR3 protein: ASSPPGRGDTEAF

V gene: TRBV2
D gene: -
CDR3 length: 10
CDR3 protein: ASSEDLDTQY

V gene: TRBV29-1
D gene: -
CDR3 length: 11
CDR3 protein: SVAQRSNTEAF

V gene: TRBV7-9
D gene: -
CDR3 length: 10
CDR3 protein: ASSSGGAEQY

V gene: TRBV10-3
D gene: TRBD1
CDR3 length: 11
CDR3 protein: AISDDRGSEAF

V gene: TRBV4-2
D gene: -
CDR3 length: 13
CDR3 protein: ASSHPRVSNYGYT

V gene: TRBV11-1
D gene: -
CDR3 length: 15
CDR3 protein: ASSLVLHGEAYNEQF

V gene: TRBV18
D gene: TRBD2
CDR3 length: 13
CDR3 protein: ASSQSRDYTDTQY

V gene: TRBV6-6
D gene: -
CDR3 length: 10
CDR3 protein: ASNAGAETQY

V gene: TRBV5-1
D gene: -
CDR3 length: 13
CDR3 protein: ASSLPGVLATEAF

V gene: TRBV5-4
D gene: TRBD2
CDR3 length: 14
CDR3 protein: ASSSGTSGTSYEQY

V gene: TRBV4-1
D gene: TRBD1
CDR3 length: 14
CDR3 protein: ASSQIPGTGFQPQH

V gene: TRBV7-8
D gene: -
CDR3 length: 11
CDR3 protein: ASSLGGRETQY

V gene: TRBV21-1
D gene: -
CDR3 length: 12
CDR3 protein: ASSKGRQAHEQY

V gene: TRBV4-2
D gene: -
CDR3 length: 11
CDR3 protein: ASSQEQGAEAF

V gene: TRBV6-6
D gene: TRBD2
CDR3 length: 13
CDR3 protein: ASRSTSGGGWEQF

V gene: TRBV6-1
D gene: TRBD2
CDR3 length: 13
CDR3 protein: ASSEGTSGVEAQY

V gene: TRBV13
D gene: TRBD2
CDR3 length: 17
CDR3 protein: ASSYPGTSGGFLYNEQF

V gene: TRBV5-1
D gene: -
CDR3 length: 14
CDR3 protein: ASRPTGGGRTDTQY

V gene: TRBV7-3
D gene: TRBD2
CDR3 length: 13
CDR3 protein: ASSRGAAGGHEQY

V gene: TRBV29-1
D gene: -
CDR3 length: 10
CDR3 protein: SVVDSEPGYT

V gene: TRBV5-6
D gene: -
CDR3 length: 12
CDR3 protein: ASSLGAHNSPLH

V gene: TRBV29-1
D gene: TRBD1
CDR3 length: 9
CDR3 protein: STRTGEKLF

V gene: TRBV7-9
D gene: TRBD1
CDR3 length: 11
CDR3 protein: SSSFTGDYGYT